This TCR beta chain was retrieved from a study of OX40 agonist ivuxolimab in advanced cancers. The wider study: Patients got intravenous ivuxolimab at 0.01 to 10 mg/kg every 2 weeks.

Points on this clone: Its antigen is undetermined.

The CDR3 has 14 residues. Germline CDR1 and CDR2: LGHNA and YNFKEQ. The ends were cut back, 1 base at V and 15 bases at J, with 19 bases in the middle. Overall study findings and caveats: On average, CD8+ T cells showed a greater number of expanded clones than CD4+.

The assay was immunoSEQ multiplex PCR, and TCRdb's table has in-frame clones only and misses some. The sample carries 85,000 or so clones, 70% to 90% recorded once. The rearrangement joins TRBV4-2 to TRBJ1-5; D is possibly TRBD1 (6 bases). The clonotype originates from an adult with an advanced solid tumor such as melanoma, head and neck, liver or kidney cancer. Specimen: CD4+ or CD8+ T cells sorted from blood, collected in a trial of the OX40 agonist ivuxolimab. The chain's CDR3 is CASSQGGIGGARHF. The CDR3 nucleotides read TGTGCCAGCAGCCAAGGGGGGATTGGGGGCGCTCGGCATTTT.